The source of this T cell receptor beta chain is a study of blood T cell repertoires in COVID-19. For the study at large: Material from acute and convalescent COVID-19 was sourced from the United States, Italy and Spain. From T cells, B-cell-depleted T cells, or PBMCs came the material, which was cDNA or gDNA.

How the authors handled the data: Amplification of reference gene primers was used by the study to estimate nucleated cell counts. The protocol was immunoSEQ multiplex PCR, while the TCRdb copy is restricted to in-frame clones and leaves out a portion. That table supplies the V and J calls and clone size; D and trimming were determined from the DNA. The sample has about 140,000 clones; more than 80% are singletons. Per germline, CDR1 SGHRS and CDR2 YFSETQ. The CDR3 has 15 residues. The germline V and J ends were trimmed by 0 bases and 7 bases, with 14 bases remaining between them. Participants came from about two dozen US areas, aged roughly 18 to 95 years.

The chain couples TRBV5-1 to TRBJ2-4, with D perhaps TRBD1 (5 bases). The sequence was collected from a woman under 30 who had been exposed to COVID-19. The source material was PBMCs or T cells enriched from blood (not recorded which). The CDR3 sequence: CASSLEPRQGNIQYF. As DNA, the CDR3 is TGCGCCAGCAGCTTGGAGCCGAGGCAGGGTAACATTCAGTACTTC.